The text below deals with one T cell receptor (beta chain). Its antigen is undetermined. V shed 3 bases and J shed 6 bases, with 14 bases lying between them. This CDR3 contains 14 residues. Germline values: CDR1 LGHNA, CDR2 YSLEER. This sample stems from a study of OX40 agonist ivuxolimab in advanced cancers. Study information: In this trial design, patients received ivuxolimab intravenously at 0.01 to 10 mg/kg every 2 weeks.

Baseline, cycle 4 day 1, and cycle 7 day 1 were the blood sampling points. Clones were sequenced by immunoSEQ multiplex PCR, and TCRdb holds only the in-frame ones, with some missing. The table includes about 15,000 clones, approximately 82% detected once. Whole-study findings and limits: Low normalized T-cell clonal expansion was also seen in some nonresponders.

The chain combines TRBV4-3 with TRBJ1-2, with unresolved D. Sequenced here: CD4+ or CD8+ T cells sorted from blood, sampled in a trial of the OX40 agonist ivuxolimab. The TCR originated in an adult with an advanced solid tumor such as melanoma, head and neck, liver or kidney cancer. This CDR3 is CASSHAARRDGYTF. The CDR3, as DNA: TGCGCCAGCAGCCACGCGGCCCGTCGGGATGGCTACACCTTC.